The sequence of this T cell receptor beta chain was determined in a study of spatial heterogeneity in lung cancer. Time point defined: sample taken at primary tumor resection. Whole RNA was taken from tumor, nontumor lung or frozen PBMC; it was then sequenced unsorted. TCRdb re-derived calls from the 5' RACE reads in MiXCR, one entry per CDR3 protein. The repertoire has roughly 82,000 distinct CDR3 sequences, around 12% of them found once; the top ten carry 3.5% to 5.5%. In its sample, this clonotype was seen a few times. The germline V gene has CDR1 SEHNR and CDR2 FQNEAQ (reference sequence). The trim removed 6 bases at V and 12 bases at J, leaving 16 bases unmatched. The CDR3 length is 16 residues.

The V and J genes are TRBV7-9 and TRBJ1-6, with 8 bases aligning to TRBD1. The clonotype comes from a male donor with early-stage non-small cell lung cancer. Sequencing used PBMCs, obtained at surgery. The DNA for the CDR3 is TGTGCCAGCAGTTCCTCGACAGGGGCCGCGAGGGGACCCCTCCACTTT. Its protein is CASSSSTGAARGPLHF. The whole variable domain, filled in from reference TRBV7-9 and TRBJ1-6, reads DTGVSQNPRHKITKRGQNVTFRCDPISEHNRLYWYRQTLGQGPEFLTYFQNEAQLEKSRLLSDRFSAERPKGSFSTLEIQRTEQGDSAMYLCASSSSTGAARGPLHFGNGTRLTVT.